The present entry profiles one T cell receptor beta chain with its context. No antigen is known for it. This specimen comes from a study of T cells in Graves' hyperthyroidism and ophthalmopathy. Looking at the study overall: Peripheral blood collection took place at initial diagnosis, before any treatment. General observations from the study: Most thyroid clonotypes with frequency above 0.001 were detected in blood.

TCR beta CDR3 regions were amplified from RNA. Primed by the HTBI set, a first-round RT-PCR was run on the TCR CDR3. TCRdb independently ran MiXCR on the multiplex PCR reads; one entry per CDR3 protein. The table shows hundreds of thousands of distinct CDR3 sequences, with about 20% occurring only once. Trimming took off 3 bases at V and 1 base at J, with 9 bases between the two ends. Germline assignment: CDR1 LNHDA and CDR2 SQIVND (reference sequence). CDR3 length equals 15 residues. The rearrangement uses TRBV19 and TRBJ2-2; D is undetermined. The specimen sequenced was blood. This receptor was identified in a man aged 40-55 years with Graves' ophthalmopathy. The CDR3 spells CASSMMARNTGELFF. In DNA form, the CDR3 reads TGTGCCAGTAGTATGATGGCTAGGAACACCGGGGAGCTGTTTTTT.